What follows is one T cell receptor (beta chain) and its context. What it binds is unknown. These data belong to a study of Graves' ophthalmopathy and Graves' hyperthyroidism. With V trimmed by 5 bases and J by 3 bases, 9 bases remained unmatched. This CDR3 has 16 residues. CDR1 and CDR2 (germline): SGHTA, FQGNSA. Study-level points and caveats: Also, most clonotypes expanded in the thyroid above 0.001 frequency appeared in blood.

Recruitment covered hyperthyroidism patients aged 18 to 65 whose new diagnosis was of under 2 months' duration. The study amplified TCR beta CDR3 regions using RNA transcripts. Second-round multiplex PCR came after a first-round RT-PCR that employed HTBI primers. TCRdb re-derived calls from the multiplex PCR reads in MiXCR, one entry per CDR3 protein. The sample shows around 1.1 million distinct CDR3 sequences, about two fifths of them seen only once. The source is an adult man with Graves' hyperthyroidism. J is TRBJ1-4 and V is TRBV7-2, with 7 nucleotides matching TRBD1. The material sequenced was peripheral blood or thyroid tissue (not recorded which). The CDR3 sequence is CASSHVGQGANEKLFF. CDR3 in DNA: TGTGCCAGCAGCCATGTCGGGCAGGGGGCTAATGAAAAACTGTTTTTT.